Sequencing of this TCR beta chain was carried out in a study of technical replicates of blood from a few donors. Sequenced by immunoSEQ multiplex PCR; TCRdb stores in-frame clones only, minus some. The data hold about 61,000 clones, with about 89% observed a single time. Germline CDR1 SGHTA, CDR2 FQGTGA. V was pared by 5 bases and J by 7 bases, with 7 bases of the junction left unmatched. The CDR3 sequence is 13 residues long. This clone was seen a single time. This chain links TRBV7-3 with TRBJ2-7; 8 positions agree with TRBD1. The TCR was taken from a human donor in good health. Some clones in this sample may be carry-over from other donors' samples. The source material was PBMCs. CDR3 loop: CASSRTGREEQYF. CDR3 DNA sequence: TGTGCCAGCAGCCGGACAGGGAGAGAAGAGCAGTACTTC.